The 4 T cell receptor beta chains listed next were all sequenced from one sample in a study of low-dose radiotherapy and immunotherapy resistance in tumors. A roughly 19-cycle PCR with a constant-region primer and V-primer adapter amplified TCRs. TCRdb passed the reads through MiXCR, listing each CDR3 protein once. The sample records about 50,000 distinct CDR3 sequences, about an eighth being singletons. Documented time point: before trial treatment. The starting material was PBMCs, obtained before treatment. The receptors were sampled from a female donor with ovarian cancer.

CDR3: CASSLATGAGSSSYEQYF. DNA for the CDR3: TGCGCCAGCAGCTTGGCGACAGGGGCGGGTTCAAGCTCCTACGAGCAGTACTTC. V gene TRBV5-1 combines with J gene TRBJ2-7, with 8 positions matching TRBD1. The CDR3 runs to 18 residues. V was clipped by 0 bases and J by 0 bases; unmatched bases: 11. Germline CDR1 SGHRS, CDR2 YFSETQ.

In regard to this clonotype: With a far larger clone one base away, a read error is the likely cause. Here the CDR3 DNA reads TGTGCCAGCAGCGTGTACGGCACATACAATGAGCAGTACTTC. It encodes CASSVYGTYNEQYF. The V and J genes are TRBV9 and TRBJ2-4; the D is unclear. The CDR3 sequence is 14 residues long. Trimming pared 2 bases from V and 13 bases from J, leaving 19 bases between. Germline CDR1 is SGDLS and CDR2 is YYNGEE.

This clonotype was seen at least ten times. V is TRBV10-3 and J is TRBJ2-5; unclear D gene. Germline CDR1 is ENHRY and CDR2 is SYGVKD. With 3 bases removed from V and 1 base from J, the gap between germline ends came to 6 bases. The CDR3 loop spans 13 amino acids. CDR3 protein: CAISDNSQETQYF. Here the CDR3 DNA reads TGTGCCATCAGTGATAACAGCCAAGAGACCCAGTACTTC.

V is TRBV9 and J is TRBJ2-4; unclear D gene. The CDR3 spans 18 residues. V dropped 0 bases and J dropped 0 bases, with 16 bases sitting between them. Germline V gives CDR1 SGDLS, CDR2 YYNGEE. CDR3 in DNA: TGTGCCAGCAGCGTAGTCACAGCCATTACACTAGCCAAAAACATTCAGTACTTC. Amino acids: CASSVVTAITLAKNIQYF.